This T cell receptor (beta chain) is from a study of blood T cell repertoires in COVID-19. At the level of the study: Italy, Spain and the United States were the sources of the convalescent and acute COVID-19 samples. PBMCs, B-cell-depleted T cells, or T cells provided the cDNA or gDNA that made up the material.

CDR3 length: 14 residues. Trimming left V 3 bases short and J 5 bases short, with 13 bases between. From germline, CDR1 is MNHEY and CDR2 SMNVEV (reference sequence). Seattle cases were enrolled at active infection and followed longitudinally. Study processing details: The assay estimated nucleated cells by amplifying reference gene primers. Produced via immunoSEQ multiplex PCR; TCRdb's table is partial and in-frame only. For V, J and clone size, that table is used; D and trimming come from the DNA. The sample records almost 250,000 clones, more than 70% being singletons. This rearrangement joins TRBV27 to TRBJ1-1; the D gene is possibly TRBD1 (5 bases). Sequencing was carried out using peripheral blood. The clonotype originates from a woman aged 80 or over with COVID-19, enrolled during active disease. CDR3 bases: TGTGCCAGCAGTTTCGGGCAGGGAAGAACTGAAGCTTTCTTT. Translating it yields CASSFGQGRTEAFF.